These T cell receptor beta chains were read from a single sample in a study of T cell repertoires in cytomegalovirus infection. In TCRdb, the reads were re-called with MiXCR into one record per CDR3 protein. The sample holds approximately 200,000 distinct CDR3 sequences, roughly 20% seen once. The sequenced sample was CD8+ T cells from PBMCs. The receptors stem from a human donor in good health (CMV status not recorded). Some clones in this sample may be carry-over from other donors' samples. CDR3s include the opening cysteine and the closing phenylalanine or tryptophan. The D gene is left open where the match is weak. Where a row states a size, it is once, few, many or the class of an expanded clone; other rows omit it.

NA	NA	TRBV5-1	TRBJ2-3	TGCGCCAGCAGTTTTGGAGCGAGCGCAGATACGCAGTATTTT	CASSFGASADTQYF
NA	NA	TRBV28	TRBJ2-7	TGTGCCAGCTTGGGGCTCCTGAGCTCCTACGAGCAGTACTTC	CASLGLLSSYEQYF
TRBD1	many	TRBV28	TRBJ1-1	TGTGCCAGCAGGAGGACAGGGGTTGACACTGAAGCTTTCTTT	CASRRTGVDTEAFF
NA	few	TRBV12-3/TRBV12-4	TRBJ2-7	TGTGCCAGCAGTTTAGACAGATTGAACTACGAGCAGTACTTC	CASSLDRLNYEQYF
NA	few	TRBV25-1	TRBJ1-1	TGTGCCAGCAGTGAGCCGAACACTGAAGCTTTCTTT	CASSEPNTEAFF
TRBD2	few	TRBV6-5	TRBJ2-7	TGTGCCAGCAGCCCTTGGACTAGCGGGTTTTCCTACGAGCAGTACTTC	CASSPWTSGFSYEQYF
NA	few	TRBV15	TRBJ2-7	TGTGCCACCAGCCCTGGAGGGTCCGAGCAGTACTTC	CATSPGGSEQYF
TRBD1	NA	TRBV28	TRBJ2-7	TGTGCCAGCAGTTTTCGACAGGGGGTACAGGAGCAGTACTTC	CASSFRQGVQEQYF
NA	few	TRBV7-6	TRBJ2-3	TGTGCCAGCAGCCCACCATCCGGGGGCACAGATACGCAGTATTTT	CASSPPSGGTDTQYF
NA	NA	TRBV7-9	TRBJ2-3	TGTGCCAGCAGCCCATACCCCGGCCGCGGCGCAGATACGCAGTATTTT	CASSPYPGRGADTQYF
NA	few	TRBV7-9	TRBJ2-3	TGTGCCAGCAGCCCCAGGTCCCCTGCGGGGGCCGGAACCACAGATACGCAGTATTTT	CASSPRSPAGAGTTDTQYF
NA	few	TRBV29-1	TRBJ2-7	TGCAGCGTTGAAGAAAGGGGAGCCTACGAGCAGTACTTC	CSVEERGAYEQYF
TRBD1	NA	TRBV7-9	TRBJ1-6	TGTGCCAGCAGTCCCGACAGGGCCGAAAATTCACCCCTCCACTTT	CASSPDRAENSPLHF
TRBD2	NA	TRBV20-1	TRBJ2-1	TGCAGTGCCATAGCGGGGGGGCCTAATATCCATGAGCAGTTCTTC	CSAIAGGPNIHEQFF
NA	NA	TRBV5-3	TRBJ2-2	TGTGCCAGCAGCCCGCGGGGCTATAACGGGGAGCTGTTTTTT	CASSPRGYNGELFF
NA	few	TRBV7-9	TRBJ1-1	TGTGCCAGCAACCGAGCTGGGAACACTGAAGCTTTCTTT	CASNRAGNTEAFF
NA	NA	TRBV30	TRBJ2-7	TGTGCCTGGAGTGTCCCAGGACGGAATCTTTACGAGCAGTACTTC	CAWSVPGRNLYEQYF
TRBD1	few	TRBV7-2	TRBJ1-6	TGTGCCAGCAGCCAAACAGGGGCCCCACCCCTCCACTTT	CASSQTGAPPLHF
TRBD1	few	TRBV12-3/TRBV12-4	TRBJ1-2	TGTGCCAGCAGTTCTTGGACAGGGAAAGAAGGCTACACCTTC	CASSSWTGKEGYTF
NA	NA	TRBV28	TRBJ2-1	TGTGCCAGCAGTTTATGGACAGTGCCAAGCTCCTACAATGAGCAGTTCTTC	CASSLWTVPSSYNEQFF
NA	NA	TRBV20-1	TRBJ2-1	TGCAGTGCTATTCGGGACGGAGCCTACAATGAGCAGTTCTTC	CSAIRDGAYNEQFF
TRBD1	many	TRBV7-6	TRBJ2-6	TGTGCCAGCAGCTCAGGGGACAGGGAAAGCTCTGGGGCCAACGTCCTGACTTTC	CASSSGDRESSGANVLTF